This T cell receptor (beta chain) derives from a study of Graves' ophthalmopathy and Graves' hyperthyroidism. General study points: The model forecast ophthalmopathy progression, reaching around 70% sensitivity and roughly 72% specificity. Blood shared most expanded thyroid clonotypes above 0.001 frequency. Ophthalmopathy and stable hyperthyroidism were discriminated by a 13-signature model, with approximately 89% sensitivity and around 77% specificity.

As to this clonotype: The antigen is not known.

The CDR3 sequence is 15 residues long. The V gene's germline CDR1 is MGHDK and CDR2 SYGVNS. V gave up 3 bases and J gave up 3 bases; unmatched junction bases: 4. Amplified material comprised TCR beta CDR3 regions derived from RNA transcripts. Second-round multiplex PCR came after a first-round RT-PCR that employed HTBI primers. A single record per CDR3 protein comes from TCRdb applying MiXCR to the multiplex PCR reads. The repertoire includes over a million distinct CDR3 sequences, about 35% of them detected once, and roughly 10% sits in the top ten. This TCR came from an adult man with Graves' hyperthyroidism. The chain carries TRBV25-1 and TRBJ1-1, with TRBD1 matching over 10 bases. Sequencing used peripheral blood or thyroid tissue (not recorded which). The CDR3, as DNA: TGTGCCAGCAGTGATCCCGGGACAGGGGACACTGAAGCTTTCTTT. Its translation is CASSDPGTGDTEAFF.